One and the same sample provided the 16 T cell receptor beta chains below, sequenced in a study of monozygotic twins with inflammatory bowel disease (dated by TCRdb to the late 2010s). Libraries were prepared through 5' RACE. The run used an Illumina HiSeq 2500. Based on TCRdb reprocessing of the reads, there is one entry per CDR3 protein sequence, and DNA is missing. The sample's table lists a count of roughly 150,000 distinct CDR3 sequences. Together, the top ten hold 0.95% to 1.5% of the sample. The sequencing sample was made of blood. These receptors originate from a human donor with ulcerative colitis or Crohn's disease, or a healthy co-twin of an affected twin (not recorded which).

V gene TRBV7-2 combines with J gene TRBJ2-5; TCRdb proposes TRBD2, but this gene call is untestable without DNA. Germline values: CDR1 SGHTA, CDR2 FQGNSA. The CDR3 is 15 amino acids. The CDR3 here is CASSRGLAGDETQYF.

The chain employs TRBV7-6 and TRBJ1-1. The germline V gene encodes CDR1 SGHVS and CDR2 FNYEAQ. The CDR3 spans 14 residues. This CDR3 reads CASSLTPMRDEAFF. The entire variable domain, with the rest obtained from reference TRBV7-6 and TRBJ1-1, is as follows: GAGVSQSPRYKVTKRGQDVALRCDPISGHVSLYWYRQALGQGPEFLTYFNYEAQQDKSGLPNDRFSAERPEGSISTLTIQRTEQRDSAMYRCASSLTPMRDEAFFGQGTRLTVV.

V is TRBV10-3 and J is TRBJ1-4; TCRdb calls TRBD1, which cannot be checked without DNA. CDR3 length: 15 residues. Germline V CDR1 and CDR2: ENHRY, SYGVKD. CDR3 residues: CAIGEPGQGDEKLFF.

The chain recombines TRBV28 with TRBJ2-2; TCRdb calls TRBD2, which cannot be checked without DNA. There are 17 residues in the CDR3. Germline lookup yields CDR1 MDHEN and CDR2 SYDVKM. The CDR3: CASSLVSGSTNTGELFF.

The chain combines TRBV7-9 with TRBJ2-3. The CDR3 is made up of 12 amino acids. The germline V gene has CDR1 SEHNR and CDR2 FQNEAQ (reference sequence). This CDR3 is CASSLAPDTQYF.

V is TRBV5-1 and J is TRBJ1-1. Per the germline V gene, CDR1 is SGHRS and CDR2 is YFSETQ. The CDR3 consists of 15 residues. The CDR3 sequence: CASSLGGILNTEAFF.

This rearrangement joins TRBV5-1 to TRBJ2-1; the TRBD2 assignment by TCRdb is unverifiable without DNA. Looked up from germline, CDR1 is SGHRS and CDR2 is YFSETQ. The CDR3 loop spans 14 amino acids. The CDR3 reads CASRLAGGDDEQFF.

The genes are TRBV12-3 or TRBV12-4 and TRBJ2-3; TCRdb gives TRBD1 as the D gene, but with no DNA this cannot be confirmed. The CDR3 runs to 14 residues. The CDR3 loop is CAGSAGIWTDTQYF.

V usage is TRBV20-1 and J usage is TRBJ2-5; TCRdb returns TRBD1, unconfirmable since there is no DNA. Germline CDR1 DFQATT, CDR2 SNEGSKA (reference sequence). This CDR3 contains 13 residues. The chain's CDR3 is CSARVTGPETQYF.

This chain links TRBV18 with TRBJ1-1; the D gene TCRdb calls, TRBD1, cannot be checked with no DNA. Germline-derived CDR1 and CDR2 are KGHSH and LQKENI. The CDR3 runs 15 residues. CDR3 sequence: CASSPQGLGNTEAFF.

The V and J genes are TRBV15 and TRBJ1-4. This CDR3 region has 14 residues. The germline gives CDR1 LNHNV, CDR2 YYDKDF (reference sequence). CDR3: CATSSLPSGEKLFF.

This chain's CDR3 is CASSPASWGNTEAFF. The chain carries TRBV3-1 and TRBJ1-1. Germline CDR1 and CDR2: LGHDT and YNNKEL (reference sequence). CDR3 size: 15 residues.

The chain combines TRBV30 with TRBJ1-2; TCRdb picks TRBD1, but there is no DNA to check that call. This CDR3 is 14 amino acids long. The germline V gene encodes CDR1 GTSNPN and CDR2 SVGIG (reference sequence). CDR3 amino acids: CAWSVGVGGFGYTF.

This chain connects TRBV7-3 to TRBJ2-1; absent DNA, TCRdb's TRBD1 call cannot be checked. The CDR3 covers 13 residues. CDR1 is SGHTA and CDR2 is FQGTGA in the germline V gene. The CDR3 reads CASSFPEGNEQFF.

V and J are TRBV14 and TRBJ1-6. The CDR3 runs to 15 residues. Germline V gene lookup returns CDR1 SGHDN and CDR2 FVKESK. Here the CDR3 reads CASSHSTPLGSPLHF.

The J gene is TRBJ2-7, the V gene TRBV28; without DNA, the TCRdb call of TRBD1 cannot be checked. CDR1 and CDR2 from the germline V gene are MDHEN and SYDVKM. The CDR3 totals 15 residues. The CDR3: CASSPPRGRAYEQYF.